This record concerns one T cell receptor (beta chain) sequence. This sample was taken from a study of blood T cell repertoires in COVID-19. In the study overall: Acute-phase and convalescent COVID-19 samples originated in the United States, Italy and Spain. From T cells, B-cell-depleted T cells, or PBMCs came the material, which was cDNA or gDNA.

The assay was immunoSEQ multiplex PCR, and TCRdb's table has in-frame clones only and misses some. The table lists some 51,000 clones, 88% of them singletons, with around a tenth in the top ten. The CDR3 is 15 amino acids. V was clipped by 0 bases and J by 3 bases; unmatched bases: 4. Germline V lookup: CDR1 SGHRS, CDR2 YFSETQ. Sequencing was performed on peripheral blood. This TCR derives from a man aged 50 to 59 with active COVID-19. This rearrangement joins TRBV5-1 to TRBJ2-3; TRBD2 matches 7 bases. CDR3 DNA: TGCGCCAGCAGCTTGGCGACAGCGGGGACAGATACGCAGTATTTT. Its protein product is CASSLATAGTDTQYF.